The 32 T cell receptor beta chains below come from one sample, sequenced in a study of shared clonotypes between healthy human individuals. Generated by immunoSEQ multiplex PCR, the TCRdb table keeps only in-frame clones and is missing some. Found here are about 1.1 million clones, approximately 78% of them singletons; the top ten hold roughly 0.62%. Sequenced: memory CD4+ T cells from PBMCs. Subset of the sample: CD45RA-negative fraction. The receptors here all came from a man younger than 35 in good health. Some clones in this sample may be carry-over from other donors' samples.

V usage is TRBV11-2 and J usage is TRBJ2-3; TRBD2 might be the D (6 bases). Trimming left V 2 bases short and J 5 bases short, with 11 bases between. Germline CDR1 SGHAT, CDR2 FQNNGV. There are 14 residues in the CDR3. The CDR3 bases are TGTGCCAGCAGCTTAACTAGCCGCAGAGATACGCAGTATTTT. It specifies CASSLTSRRDTQYF.

The chain has TRBV2 and TRBJ1-2, with 7 bases identical to TRBD1. The CDR3 length is 16 residues. Germline values: CDR1 SNHLY, CDR2 FYNNEI. Germline trimming cut 3 bases from V and 5 bases from J; bases unmatched to any gene: 12. This CDR3 is CASSDPPRQGEYGYTF. The CDR3 DNA reads as TGTGCCAGCAGTGACCCGCCGAGGCAGGGGGAATATGGCTACACCTTC.

J is TRBJ2-3 and V is TRBV7-2; 7 bases line up with TRBD2. CDR1 is SGHTA and CDR2 is FQGNSA in the germline V gene. V dropped 5 bases and J dropped 10; count of bases not matched to a gene: 9. CDR3 length: 13 residues. CDR3 coding DNA: TGTGCCAGCAGCCTAGGGCGGGGAGGGGCGCAGTATTTT. Protein product: CASSLGRGGAQYF.

The chain combines TRBV7-8 with TRBJ1-2; D gene unclear. The CDR3 extends over 16 amino acids. Germline CDR1 is SGHVS and CDR2 is FQNEAQ. V lost 5 bases and J lost 6, with 22 bases in between. In DNA, the CDR3 is TGTGCCAGCAGCCAGAGGAACTGGAGACAAAAGGATGGCTACACCTTC. Encoded protein: CASSQRNWRQKDGYTF.

This clone has a count of ten or more. Distinct nucleotide sequences in the sample also encode this CDR3. The J gene is TRBJ2-7, the V gene TRBV5-1; D is uncertain. This CDR3 has 12 amino acids. Trimming cost V 2 bases and J 2 bases, with 5 bases left between them. Germline CDR1 reads SGHRS; CDR2 reads YFSETQ. The CDR3 nucleotides read TGCGCCAGCAGCTTAGGGACCTACGAGCAGTACTTC. Its protein product is CASSLGTYEQYF.

Comments on this clone: Other DNA sequences in this specimen translate into the identical CDR3. The chain couples TRBV5-1 to TRBJ2-3; 9 bases fit TRBD1. CDR3 length: 14 amino acids. CDR1 and CDR2 from the germline V gene are SGHRS and YFSETQ. After removal of 2 bases from V and 6 bases from J, the junction contained 4 bases not matched to a gene. In nucleotides, the CDR3 is TGCGCCAGCAGCTTTGGGACAGGGCCCGATACGCAGTATTTT. This codes for CASSFGTGPDTQYF.

This chain links TRBV5-4 with TRBJ1-6; D unresolved. Germline CDR1 reads SGHNT; CDR2 reads YYREEE (reference sequence). Trimming took 0 bases from V and 8 from J, leaving 12 bases between them. The CDR3 extends over 15 amino acids. CDR3 DNA sequence: TGTGCCAGCAGCTTGGACAGAGGAGAGCATTCACCCCTCCACTTT. It encodes CASSLDRGEHSPLHF. The full variable domain, in which reference TRBV5-4 and TRBJ1-6 provide the parts outside the CDR3, is ETGVTQSPTHLIKTRGQQVTLRCSSQSGHNTVSWYQQALGQGPQFIFQYYREEENGRGNFPPRFSGLQFPNYSSELNVNALELDDSALYLCASSLDRGEHSPLHFGNGTRLTVT.

The gene calls are TRBV28 and TRBJ2-7; D remains unclear. CDR3 length: 12 residues. V was trimmed by 2 bases and J by 7 bases, leaving 9 bases between them. Germline CDR1 reads MDHEN; CDR2 reads SYDVKM. The CDR3 loop reads CASSLKAREQYF. DNA for the CDR3: TGTGCCAGCAGTTTAAAAGCTAGGGAGCAGTACTTC.

In the case of this clone: In the same sample, other DNA sequences code for this CDR3. CDR3 nucleotide sequence: TGTGCCAGCAGCTTAGCTTCTCGGGAGCTGTTTTTT. This encodes CASSLASRELFF. This chain links TRBV7-2 with TRBJ2-2; no definite D call. This CDR3 contains 12 residues. Trimming pared 0 bases from V and 9 bases from J, leaving 5 bases between. The germline CDR1 and CDR2 sequences are SGHTA and FQGNSA.

The rearrangement uses TRBV27 and TRBJ2-5; D is uncertain. The germline gives CDR1 MNHEY, CDR2 SMNVEV (reference sequence). V was cut by 6 bases and J by 0 bases, with 14 bases left in between. CDR3 length: 15 amino acids. The CDR3 is CASSARYPYQETQYF. CDR3 DNA: TGTGCCAGCAGCGCAAGGTACCCATACCAAGAGACCCAGTACTTC.

The chain joins TRBV28 to TRBJ2-3; 13 bases fit TRBD2. V was pared by 5 bases and J by 5 bases, with 7 bases of the junction left unmatched. The CDR3 totals 16 residues. Germline V gives CDR1 MDHEN, CDR2 SYDVKM. CDR3 bases: TGTGCCAGCAGTCACGGACTAGCGGGAGTGGTAGATACGCAGTATTTT. It translates to CASSHGLAGVVDTQYF.

The chain recombines TRBV2 with TRBJ1-2; TRBD1 aligns across 7 bases. The V gene end was trimmed by 3 bases and the J gene end by 8 bases; junction bases not matched to a gene: 6. This CDR3 is built from 13 residues. Germline V CDR1 and CDR2: SNHLY, FYNNEI. The CDR3 bases are TGTGCCAGCAGTGACCCGGACAGGAGGGGCTACACCTTC. Translation: CASSDPDRRGYTF.

The chain carries TRBV29-1 and TRBJ1-2; 9 bases are a match to TRBD1. The CDR3 is 13 residues long. Germline V CDR1 and CDR2: SQVTM, ANQGSEA. J lost 7 bases, V lost 3 bases, and 6 bases had no gene match. CDR3 coding DNA: TGCAGCGTTGAGTACAGGGGGCGTACTGGCTACACCTTC. This translates into CSVEYRGRTGYTF.

The CDR3 DNA reads TGCGCCAGCAGCTTGGACAGGGGAGGCCCCGGGGAGCTGTTTTTT. This translates into CASSLDRGGPGELFF. This rearrangement joins TRBV5-1 to TRBJ2-2, with TRBD1 as a possible D gene (7 bases). This CDR3 spans 15 amino acids. CDR1 is SGHRS and CDR2 is YFSETQ in the germline V gene. The V gene lost 0 bases and the J gene lost 6 bases, with 12 bases spanning the gap.

This sequence joins TRBV2 and TRBJ2-7; D uncertain. Trimming left V 7 bases short and J 5 bases short, with 15 bases between. Germline CDR1 reads SNHLY; CDR2 reads FYNNEI. This CDR3 region has 13 residues. The CDR3 DNA is TGTGCCAGCAACAGTTATCTAGGTCACGAGCAGTACTTC. Amino acid sequence: CASNSYLGHEQYF.

To note about this clone: A read error may be the cause here, since a much bigger clone is one base away. This chain connects TRBV4-3 to TRBJ2-7; D might be TRBD2 (6 bases). This CDR3 spans 13 amino acids. Germline values: CDR1 LGHNA, CDR2 YSLEER. This CDR3 is CASSPYSGYGQYF. CDR3 DNA: TGCGCCAGCAGCCCGTACAGCGGGTACGGGCAGTACTTC.

CDR3: CATSPQGSSYNEQFF. The CDR3 coding sequence is TGTGCCACCAGCCCCCAAGGGAGCTCCTACAATGAGCAGTTCTTC. The rearrangement links TRBV15 to TRBJ2-1, with D perhaps matching TRBD2 (5 bases). The CDR3 is 15 amino acids. Trimming took 5 bases from V and 0 from J, leaving 11 bases between them. From germline, CDR1 is LNHNV and CDR2 YYDKDF (reference sequence).

The rearrangement links TRBV10-1 to TRBJ2-7, with D unresolved. Trimming removed 6 bases at V and 1 base at J, with 19 bases between. The V gene's germline CDR1 is WNHNN and CDR2 SYGVQD (reference sequence). The CDR3 consists of 16 residues. CDR3 nucleotide sequence: TGCGCCAGCAGCAAGACCCGATCCAGTGGATCCTACGAGCAGTACTTC. Amino acids: CASSKTRSSGSYEQYF.

The gene calls are TRBV28 and TRBJ1-4; tentative D call: TRBD1 (6 bases). Germline CDR1 reads MDHEN; CDR2 reads SYDVKM. V lost 2 bases, J lost 7 bases, and 14 bases lay in between. The CDR3 runs to 15 residues. CDR3 bases: TGTGCCAGCAGTTTAAGCGGGGGGCAACGTGAAAAACTGTTTTTT. Translation: CASSLSGGQREKLFF.

With regard to this clone: Other nucleotide sequences in the sample specify the same CDR3. The gene calls are TRBV5-1 and TRBJ2-7; the D call may be TRBD1 or TRBD2 (5 bases each). CDR3 size: 14 residues. The V end was cut by 4 bases, the J end by 2 bases, with 13 bases between. The germline gives CDR1 SGHRS, CDR2 YFSETQ. CDR3 bases: TGCGCCAGCAGCCAAGGGACGGGAACCTACGAGCAGTACTTC. It translates to CASSQGTGTYEQYF.

The chain couples TRBV6-6 to TRBJ1-1; maybe TRBD1 (5 bases). The CDR3 has 15 amino acids. The V gene's germline CDR1 is MNHNY and CDR2 SVGAGI (reference sequence). V dropped 7 bases and J dropped 1 base, with 16 bases sitting between them. The CDR3 here is CASTWGGKPNTEAFF. CDR3 DNA sequence: TGTGCCAGCACATGGGGGGGTAAGCCGAACACTGAAGCTTTCTTT.

The chain is built from TRBV7-2 and TRBJ2-1; 8 nucleotides match TRBD2. V was clipped by 4 bases and J by 9 bases; unmatched bases: 14. Germline V gene data show CDR1 as SGHTA and CDR2 as FQGNSA. The CDR3 runs to 16 residues. This chain's CDR3 is CASSSASGLGGAEQFF. The CDR3 bases are TGTGCCAGCAGCTCCGCCTCGGGACTAGGAGGTGCTGAGCAGTTCTTC.

This chain uses TRBV5-5 with TRBJ2-7, with TRBD1 identical over 8 bases. The germline gives CDR1 SGHKS, CDR2 YYEKEE (reference sequence). With 3 bases clipped from V and 2 bases from J, the junction kept 7 bases outside the gene matches. CDR3 size: 15 residues. The CDR3 spells CASSSSDRGTYEQYF. CDR3 coding DNA: TGTGCCAGCAGCTCATCCGACAGGGGAACCTACGAGCAGTACTTC.

The CDR3 is CASSVNRGEKLFF. As DNA, the CDR3 is TGTGCCAGCAGCGTGAACAGGGGGGAAAAACTGTTTTTT. The chain combines TRBV5-4 with TRBJ1-4, with 8 bases fitting TRBD1. The CDR3 length is 13 residues. CDR1 SGHNT and CDR2 YYREEE come from the germline V gene (reference sequence). The ends lost 4 bases at V and 8 bases at J; junction bases unmatched: 4.

The chain links TRBV5-5 to TRBJ1-5; D unclear. The CDR3 spans 13 residues. Germline lookup yields CDR1 SGHKS and CDR2 YYEKEE (reference sequence). V lost 2 bases to trimming and J lost 3 bases, with 6 bases between them. The CDR3 DNA reads TGTGCCAGCAGCTTACATGCCAATCAGCCCCAGCATTTT. Protein sequence: CASSLHANQPQHF.

This rearrangement joins TRBV25-1 to TRBJ2-5, with 8 bases fitting TRBD1. This CDR3 contains 14 residues. With V trimmed by 4 bases and J by 7 bases, 8 bases remained unmatched. Germline V gene sequence: CDR1 MGHDK, CDR2 SYGVNS. CDR3 residues: CASSGQGALGTQYF. CDR3 DNA: TGTGCCAGCAGTGGCCAGGGGGCGCTGGGGACCCAGTACTTC.

This clone has just one count. The chain uses TRBV2 and TRBJ2-3; no clear D gene. Germline values: CDR1 SNHLY, CDR2 FYNNEI. The CDR3 is 12 amino acids. Deletions cut 7 bases from V and 2 bases from J, with 7 bases between. The CDR3 DNA reads as TGTGCCAGCACCGACCCCACAGATACGCAGTATTTT. Amino acids: CASTDPTDTQYF.

The chain carries TRBV2 and TRBJ1-2; TRBD1 aligns across 12 bases. Germline V gene lookup returns CDR1 SNHLY and CDR2 FYNNEI. The CDR3 covers 15 residues. The V gene end was trimmed by 7 bases and the J gene end by 3 bases; junction bases not matched to a gene: 6. The CDR3 protein is CASMGTGGPDYGYTF. The CDR3 DNA sequence: TGTGCCAGCATGGGGACAGGGGGCCCTGACTATGGCTACACCTTC.

This clone has a single count. CDR3 DNA sequence: TGTGCCAGCAGTTTCTCGGGGGGTAGTACTGAAGCTTTCTTT. Encoded protein: CASSFSGGSTEAFF. The chain is built from TRBV28 and TRBJ1-1; the D gene is possibly TRBD1 (5 bases). The length of the CDR3 is 14 residues. Between the trimmed V and J ends, which lost 3 bases and 5 bases, there was a span of 13 bases. The germline V gene encodes CDR1 MDHEN and CDR2 SYDVKM.

The rearrangement joins TRBV4-1 to TRBJ1-2; TRBD1 matches at 10 bases. The germline gives CDR1 MGHRA, CDR2 YSYEKL. This CDR3 has 17 amino acids. Unmatched junction bases numbered 12, after V lost 0 bases and J lost 8 bases. CDR3 amino acids: CASSQDRDRGPRGGYTF. CDR3 nucleotides: TGCGCCAGCAGCCAAGATCGAGACAGGGGGCCACGGGGCGGCTACACCTTC.

A few counts support this clone. The gene calls are TRBV4-2 and TRBJ2-3; tentative D call: TRBD2 (6 bases). V lost 4 bases to trimming and J lost 4 bases, with 6 bases between them. CDR1 is LGHNA and CDR2 is YNFKEQ in the germline V gene. The CDR3 runs to 12 residues. CDR3 nucleotides: TGTGCCAGCAGCCGGGAGGCAGATACGCAGTATTTT. It translates to CASSREADTQYF.

This clone was seen a few times. CDR3 sequence (DNA): TGTGCCTGGACTGGACAGGGGGCTACGGCAGGACAGCCCCAGCATTTT. Amino acid sequence: CAWTGQGATAGQPQHF. This sequence joins TRBV30 and TRBJ1-5; 11 nucleotides agree with TRBD1. V lost 4 bases, J lost 7 bases, and 12 bases stayed unmatched. The CDR3 has 16 amino acids. Per the germline V gene, CDR1 is GTSNPN and CDR2 is SVGIG (reference sequence). The full variable domain, with the rest looked up from reference TRBV30 and TRBJ1-5, is SQTIHQWPATLVQPVGSPLSLECTVEGTSNPNLYWYRQAAGRGLQLLFYSVGIGQISSEVPQNLSASRPQDRQFILSSKKLLLSDSGFYLCAWTGQGATAGQPQHFGDGTRLSIL.